Listed here are 10 T cell receptor beta chains from one sample, sequenced in a study of OX40 agonist ivuxolimab in advanced cancers. Using immunoSEQ multiplex PCR, the repertoire was profiled, and TCRdb retains in-frame clones only, with some absent. Of tens of thousands of clones listed, about 90% are singletons. The material sequenced was CD4+ or CD8+ T cells sorted from blood, taken in a trial of the OX40 agonist ivuxolimab. These receptors all stem from an adult with an advanced solid tumor such as melanoma, head and neck, liver or kidney cancer.

V gene TRBV30 combines with J gene TRBJ2-1; TRBD2 agrees at 9 bases. CDR1 and CDR2 (germline): GTSNPN, SVGIG (reference sequence). V trimming: 4 bases; J trimming: 5 bases; junction bases outside the gene matches: 9. This CDR3 has 15 amino acids. CDR3 in amino acids: CAWIFPGTSHNEQFF. The DNA for the CDR3 is TGTGCCTGGATCTTTCCCGGGACTAGCCACAATGAGCAGTTCTTC.

The chain carries TRBV14 and TRBJ2-1; D is perhaps TRBD2 (6 bases). Trimming removed 4 bases at V and 0 bases at J, with 13 bases between. Germline values: CDR1 SGHDN, CDR2 FVKESK. This CDR3 region has 16 residues. CDR3 coding DNA: TGTGCCAGCAGCCGGGGGACTCATCGCTCCTACAATGAGCAGTTCTTC. Protein product: CASSRGTHRSYNEQFF.

This chain uses TRBV5-1 with TRBJ2-3; 7 nucleotides line up with TRBD1. The CDR3 spans 15 residues. The trim removed 2 bases at V and 3 bases at J, leaving 6 bases unmatched. Per the germline V gene, CDR1 is SGHRS and CDR2 is YFSETQ. The CDR3 loop reads CASSFEGGLTDTQYF. The CDR3 bases are TGCGCCAGCAGCTTTGAAGGGGGCCTGACAGATACGCAGTATTTT.

The chain joins TRBV5-1 to TRBJ2-5; 8 nucleotides line up with TRBD2. The CDR3 runs 16 residues. The V and J ends lost 4 bases and 5 bases, in that order; junction bases with no gene match: 13. Germline V gene data show CDR1 as SGHRS and CDR2 as YFSETQ. The CDR3 DNA reads TGCGCCAGCAGCGTAGAAACACTCGGGGGGGCGGAGACCCAGTACTTC. It translates to CASSVETLGGAETQYF.

This clone was seen once. The chain uses TRBV6-4 and TRBJ1-1; a weak D match, TRBD1 (5 bases). V was pared by 11 bases and J by 4 bases, with 17 bases between. CDR1 is MRHNA, CDR2 SNTAGT, per germline. CDR3 size: 13 residues. In DNA form, the CDR3 reads TGTGCCGGGTACCCAGGGAAGGGCACTGAAGCTTTCTTT. It codes for CAGYPGKGTEAFF.

A word on this clone: One end of the junction does not line up with germline, which may come from a read error. J is TRBJ2-1 and V is TRBV7-7, with a possible D match to TRBD2 (6 bases). Germline values: CDR1 SSHAT, CDR2 FNYEAQ (reference sequence). The CDR3 sequence is 17 residues long. CDR3 coding DNA: TGTGCTAGCAGCTTAGCCGGGGGAAGAAGCTCCTACAATGAGCAGTTCTTC. This gives the protein CASSLAGGRSSYNEQFF.

The J gene is TRBJ1-1, the V gene TRBV30; no reliable D call. V was trimmed by 0 bases and J by 8 bases, leaving 7 bases between them. CDR3 length equals 11 residues. Germline V gives CDR1 GTSNPN, CDR2 SVGIG (reference sequence). CDR3 coding DNA: TGTGCCTGGAGTGTGGGGATCGAAGCTTTCTTT. This codes for CAWSVGIEAFF.

The chain carries TRBV2 and TRBJ2-7; 10 nucleotides agree with TRBD1. Trimming at V came to 7 bases and at J to 2 bases, leaving 5 bases not matched to a gene. The CDR3 covers 14 residues. CDR1 and CDR2 from the germline V gene are SNHLY and FYNNEI. The CDR3 coding sequence is TGTGCCAGCAATACGGGACAGGGGACCTACGAGCAGTACTTC. The encoded protein is CASNTGQGTYEQYF.

In regard to this clone: A junction boundary mismatches the germline segment, possibly from a read error. The CDR3 region is CAISASGSYNSPLHF. CDR3 DNA: TGTGCCATCAGTGCATCTGGGTCCTACAATTCACCCCTCCACTTT. This rearrangement joins TRBV10-3 to TRBJ1-6; the D is unclear. The CDR3 length is 15 residues. Germline V gene data show CDR1 as ENHRY and CDR2 as SYGVKD.

V gene TRBV4-1 combines with J gene TRBJ2-5, with a weak D call TRBD1 (6 bases). This CDR3 contains 16 residues. Looked up from germline, CDR1 is MGHRA and CDR2 is YSYEKL. V was shortened by 0 bases and J by 5 bases, with 16 bases between the two germline ends. This chain's CDR3 is CASSQEGAGRVETQYF. CDR3 sequence (DNA): TGCGCCAGCAGCCAAGAGGGGGCAGGGCGAGTGGAGACCCAGTACTTC.